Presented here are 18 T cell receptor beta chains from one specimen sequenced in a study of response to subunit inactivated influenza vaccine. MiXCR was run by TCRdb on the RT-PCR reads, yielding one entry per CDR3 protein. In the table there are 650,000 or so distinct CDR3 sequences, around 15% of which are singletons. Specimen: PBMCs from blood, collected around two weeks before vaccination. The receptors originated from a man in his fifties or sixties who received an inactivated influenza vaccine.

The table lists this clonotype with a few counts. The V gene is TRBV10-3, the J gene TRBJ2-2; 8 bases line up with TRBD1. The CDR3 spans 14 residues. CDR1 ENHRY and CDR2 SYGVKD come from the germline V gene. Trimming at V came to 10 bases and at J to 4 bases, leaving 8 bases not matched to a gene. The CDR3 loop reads CATSDTGGTGELFF. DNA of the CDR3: TGTGCCACATCCGATACAGGGGGCACCGGGGAGCTGTTTTTT.

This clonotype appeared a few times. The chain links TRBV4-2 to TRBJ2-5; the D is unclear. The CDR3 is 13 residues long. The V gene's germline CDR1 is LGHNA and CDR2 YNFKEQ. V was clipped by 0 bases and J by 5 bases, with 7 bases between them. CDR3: CASSQDMQETQYF. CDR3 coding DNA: TGTGCCAGCAGCCAAGATATGCAGGAGACCCAGTACTTC.

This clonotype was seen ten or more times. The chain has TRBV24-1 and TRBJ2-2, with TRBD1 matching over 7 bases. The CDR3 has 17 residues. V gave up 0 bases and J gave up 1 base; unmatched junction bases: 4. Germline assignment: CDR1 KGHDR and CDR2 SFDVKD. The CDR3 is CATSDLSRGRNTGELFF. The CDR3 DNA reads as TGTGCCACCAGTGATTTGAGCAGGGGGAGGAACACCGGGGAGCTGTTTTTT.

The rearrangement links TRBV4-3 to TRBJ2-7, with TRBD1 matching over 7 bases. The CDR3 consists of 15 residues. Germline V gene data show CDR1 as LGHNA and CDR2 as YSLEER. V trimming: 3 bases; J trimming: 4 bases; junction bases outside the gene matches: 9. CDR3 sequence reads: CASSQSYGQAYEQYF. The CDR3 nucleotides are TGCGCCAGCAGCCAGAGTTACGGACAGGCTTACGAGCAGTACTTC.

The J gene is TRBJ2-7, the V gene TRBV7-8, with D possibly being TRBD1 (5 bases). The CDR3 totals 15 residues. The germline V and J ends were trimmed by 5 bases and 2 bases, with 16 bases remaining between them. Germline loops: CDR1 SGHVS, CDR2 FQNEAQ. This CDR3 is CASSPLATETYEQYF. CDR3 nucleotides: TGTGCCAGCAGCCCCCTGGCGACAGAGACCTACGAGCAGTACTTC.

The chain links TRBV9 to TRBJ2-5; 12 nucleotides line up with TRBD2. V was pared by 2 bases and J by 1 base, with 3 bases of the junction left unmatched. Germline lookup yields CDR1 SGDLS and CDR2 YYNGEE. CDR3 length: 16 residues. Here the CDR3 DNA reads TGTGCCAGCAGCGTCACTAGCGGGAGGTTCCAAGAGACCCAGTACTTC. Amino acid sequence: CASSVTSGRFQETQYF.

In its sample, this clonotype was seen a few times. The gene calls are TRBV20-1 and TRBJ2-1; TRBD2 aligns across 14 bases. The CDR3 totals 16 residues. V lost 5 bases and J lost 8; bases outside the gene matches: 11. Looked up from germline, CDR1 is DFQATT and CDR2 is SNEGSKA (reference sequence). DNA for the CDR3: TGCAGTGCTCCGACTAGCGGGAGGGCCCTCGGGGATGAGCAGTTCTTC. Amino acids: CSAPTSGRALGDEQFF.

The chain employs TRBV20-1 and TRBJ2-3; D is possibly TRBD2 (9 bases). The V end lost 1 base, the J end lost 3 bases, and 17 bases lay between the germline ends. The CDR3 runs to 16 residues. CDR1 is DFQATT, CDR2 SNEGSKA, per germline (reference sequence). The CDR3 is CSARGLAGQETDTQYF. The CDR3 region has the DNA TGCAGTGCTAGAGGGCTAGCGGGACAGGAGACAGATACGCAGTATTTT.

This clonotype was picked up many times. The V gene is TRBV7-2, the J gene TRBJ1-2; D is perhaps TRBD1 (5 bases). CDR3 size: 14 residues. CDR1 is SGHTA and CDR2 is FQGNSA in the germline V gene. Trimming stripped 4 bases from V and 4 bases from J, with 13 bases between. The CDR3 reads CASSSGRNFYGYTF. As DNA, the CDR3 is TGTGCCAGCAGCTCGGGACGGAATTTCTATGGCTACACCTTC. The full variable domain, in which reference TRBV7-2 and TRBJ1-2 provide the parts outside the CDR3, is GAGVSQSPSNKVTEKGKDVELRCDPISGHTALYWYRQSLGQGLEFLIYFQGNSAPDKSGLPSDRFSAERTGGSVSTLTIQRTQQEDSAVYLCASSSGRNFYGYTFGSGTRLTVV.

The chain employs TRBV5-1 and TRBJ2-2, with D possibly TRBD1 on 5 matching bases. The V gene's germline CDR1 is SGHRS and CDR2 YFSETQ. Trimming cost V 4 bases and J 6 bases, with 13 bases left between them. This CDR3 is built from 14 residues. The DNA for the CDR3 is TGCGCCAGCAGCCCCTCGTCAGGGTCCGGGGAGCTGTTTTTT. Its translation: CASSPSSGSGELFF.

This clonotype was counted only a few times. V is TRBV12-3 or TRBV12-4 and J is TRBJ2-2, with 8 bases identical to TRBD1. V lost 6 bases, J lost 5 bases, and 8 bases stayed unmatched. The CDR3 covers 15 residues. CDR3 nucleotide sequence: TGTGCCAGCAGCCCCCGGCAGGGGGCAACCGGGGAGCTGTTTTTT. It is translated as CASSPRQGATGELFF.

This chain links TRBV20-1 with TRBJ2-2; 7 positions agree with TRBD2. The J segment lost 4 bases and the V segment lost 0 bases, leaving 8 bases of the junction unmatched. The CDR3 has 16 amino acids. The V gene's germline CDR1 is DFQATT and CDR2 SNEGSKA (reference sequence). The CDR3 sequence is CSARDRLWGGTGELFF. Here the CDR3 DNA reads TGCAGTGCTAGAGATCGACTTTGGGGGGGCACCGGGGAGCTGTTTTTT.

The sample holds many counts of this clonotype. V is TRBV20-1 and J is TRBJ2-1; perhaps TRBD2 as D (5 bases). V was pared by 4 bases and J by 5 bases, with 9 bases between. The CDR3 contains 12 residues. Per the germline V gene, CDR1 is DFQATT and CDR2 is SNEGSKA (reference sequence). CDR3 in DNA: TGCAGTGCTAAGGACTTTCACAATGAGCAGTTCTTC. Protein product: CSAKDFHNEQFF.

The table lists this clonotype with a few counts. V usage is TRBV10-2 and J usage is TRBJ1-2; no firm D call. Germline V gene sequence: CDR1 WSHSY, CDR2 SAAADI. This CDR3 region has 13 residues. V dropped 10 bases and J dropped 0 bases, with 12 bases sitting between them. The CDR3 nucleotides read TGCGCCACCCAGGACGGAGCTAACTATGGCTACACCTTC. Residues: CATQDGANYGYTF.

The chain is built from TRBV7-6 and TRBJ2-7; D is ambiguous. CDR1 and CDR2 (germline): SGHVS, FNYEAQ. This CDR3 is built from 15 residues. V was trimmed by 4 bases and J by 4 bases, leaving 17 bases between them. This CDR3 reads CASSSGVGQGYEQYF. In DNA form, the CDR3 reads TGTGCCAGCAGCTCCGGTGTGGGCCAAGGGTACGAGCAGTACTTC.

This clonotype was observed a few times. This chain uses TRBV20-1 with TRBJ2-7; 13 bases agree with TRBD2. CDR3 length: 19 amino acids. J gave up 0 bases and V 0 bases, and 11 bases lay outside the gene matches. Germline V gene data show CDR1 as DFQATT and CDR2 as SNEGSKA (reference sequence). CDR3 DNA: TGCAGTGCTAGAGATCGTCGACTAGCGGGAGGACAAAGCTCCTACGAGCAGTACTTC. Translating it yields CSARDRRLAGGQSSYEQYF.

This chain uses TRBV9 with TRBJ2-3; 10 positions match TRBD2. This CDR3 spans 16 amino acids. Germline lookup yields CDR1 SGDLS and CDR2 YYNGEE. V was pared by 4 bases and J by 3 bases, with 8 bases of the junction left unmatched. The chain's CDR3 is CASSFSSGRETDTQYF. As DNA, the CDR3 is TGTGCCAGCAGCTTCTCTAGCGGGAGAGAAACAGATACGCAGTATTTT.

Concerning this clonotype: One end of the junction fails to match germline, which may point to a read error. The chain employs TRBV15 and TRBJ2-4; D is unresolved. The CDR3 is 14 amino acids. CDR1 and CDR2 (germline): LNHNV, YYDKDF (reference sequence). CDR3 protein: CATSRDITKNIQYF. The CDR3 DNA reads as TGTGCAACCAGCAGAGACATAACCAAAAACATTCAGTACTTC.